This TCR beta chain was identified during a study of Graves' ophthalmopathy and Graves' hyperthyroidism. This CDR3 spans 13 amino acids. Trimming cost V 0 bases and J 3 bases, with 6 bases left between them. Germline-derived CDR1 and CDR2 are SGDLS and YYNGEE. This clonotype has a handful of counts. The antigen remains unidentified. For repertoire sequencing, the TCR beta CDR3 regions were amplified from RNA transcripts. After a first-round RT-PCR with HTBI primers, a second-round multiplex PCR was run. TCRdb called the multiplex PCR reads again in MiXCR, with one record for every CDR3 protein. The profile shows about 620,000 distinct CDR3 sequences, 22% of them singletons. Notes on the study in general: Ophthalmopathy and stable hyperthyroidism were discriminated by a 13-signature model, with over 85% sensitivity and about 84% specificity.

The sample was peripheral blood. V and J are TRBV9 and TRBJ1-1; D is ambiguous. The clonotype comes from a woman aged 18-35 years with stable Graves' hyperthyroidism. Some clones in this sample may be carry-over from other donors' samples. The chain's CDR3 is CASSVGSDTEAFF. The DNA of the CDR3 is TGTGCCAGCAGCGTAGGCAGTGACACTGAAGCTTTCTTT.